This TCR beta chain was documented in a study of OX40 agonist ivuxolimab in advanced cancers. As for the study in general: Among those enrolled, mean age was about 58 years (range about 23 to 90) and about 81% were male.

As concerns this clone: The antigen is not known.

This CDR3 has 14 amino acids. Trimming pared 8 bases from V and 3 bases from J, leaving 17 bases between. Germline V gives CDR1 MRHNA, CDR2 SNTAGT. Libraries were prepared by immunoSEQ multiplex PCR; TCRdb keeps only in-frame clonotypes and omits some of them. The table records under 85,000 clones, approximately 81% of them present only once. Study-level results: Near-lowest levels of clonal expansion characterized partial responders at 0.1-3.0 mg/kg.

V and J are TRBV6-4 and TRBJ2-7; perhaps TRBD1 as D (6 bases). The origin of this receptor is an adult with an advanced solid tumor such as melanoma, head and neck, liver or kidney cancer. Material: CD4+ or CD8+ T cells sorted from blood, obtained in a trial of the OX40 agonist ivuxolimab. CDR3 residues: CASPPGHLFYEQYF. The CDR3 DNA reads as TGTGCCAGCCCTCCGGGACACCTATTCTACGAGCAGTACTTC.